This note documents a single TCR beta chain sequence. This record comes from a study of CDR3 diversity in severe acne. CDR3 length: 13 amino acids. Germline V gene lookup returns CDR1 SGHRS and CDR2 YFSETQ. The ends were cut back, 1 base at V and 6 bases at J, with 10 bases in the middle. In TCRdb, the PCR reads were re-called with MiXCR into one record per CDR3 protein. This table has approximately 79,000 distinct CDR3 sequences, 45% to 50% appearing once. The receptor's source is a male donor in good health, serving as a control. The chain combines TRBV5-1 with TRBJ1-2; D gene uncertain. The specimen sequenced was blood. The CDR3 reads CASSLSGVDGYTF. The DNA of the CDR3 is TGCGCCAGCAGCTTGTCCGGGGTGGATGGCTACACCTTC. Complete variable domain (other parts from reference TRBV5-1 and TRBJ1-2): KAGVTQTPRYLIKTRGQQVTLSCSPISGHRSVSWYQQTPGQGLQFLFEYFSETQRNKGNFPGRFSGRQFSNSRSEMNVSTLELGDSALYLCASSLSGVDGYTFGSGTRLTVV.